This TCR beta chain was found in a study of shared clonotypes between healthy human individuals. Points from the study as a whole: Limited genetic and exposure-history diversity came from having few donors.

To note about this clone: Antigen unknown.

V shed 0 bases and J 8 bases; nucleotides not matched to a gene: 6. The CDR3 is made up of 15 amino acids. The germline V gene has CDR1 SGHTA and CDR2 FQGNSA. Once extracted for a subset, genomic DNA was divided evenly among several immunoSEQ plates. Sequenced by immunoSEQ multiplex PCR; TCRdb stores in-frame clones only, minus some. In the table there are some 1.4 million clones, about 96% of which are singletons. A split of CD4+ cells into CD45RA+ naive and CD45RA-negative memory subsets was performed. Sequencing input: naive CD4+ T cells sorted from blood. Subset indicated: CD45RA+ positively selected. The source is a man aged 25 to 40 in good health. This sequence joins TRBV7-2 and TRBJ2-5; 10 bases match TRBD2. The CDR3 is CASSLAQREGVTQYF. The CDR3 nucleotides are TGTGCCAGCAGCTTAGCCCAGCGGGAGGGCGTAACCCAGTACTTC.